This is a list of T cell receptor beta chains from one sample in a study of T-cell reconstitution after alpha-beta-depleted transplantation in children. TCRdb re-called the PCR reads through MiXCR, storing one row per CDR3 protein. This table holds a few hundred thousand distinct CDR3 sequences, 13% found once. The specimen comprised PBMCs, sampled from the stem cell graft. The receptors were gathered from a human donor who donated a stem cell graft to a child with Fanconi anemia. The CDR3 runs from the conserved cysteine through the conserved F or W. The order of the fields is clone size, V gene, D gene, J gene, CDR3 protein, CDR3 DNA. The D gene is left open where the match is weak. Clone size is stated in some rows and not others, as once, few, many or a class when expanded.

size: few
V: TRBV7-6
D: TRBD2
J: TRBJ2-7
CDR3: CASSLKLAGIDEQYF
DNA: TGTGCCAGCAGCTTAAAGCTAGCGGGGATCGACGAGCAGTACTTC

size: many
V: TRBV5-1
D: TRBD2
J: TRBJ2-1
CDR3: CASSIGTNNEQFF
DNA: TGCGCCAGCAGCATTGGGACTAACAATGAGCAGTTCTTC

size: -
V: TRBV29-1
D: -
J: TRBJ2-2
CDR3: CSVDTGNTGELFF
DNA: TGCAGCGTTGATACAGGGAACACCGGGGAGCTGTTTTTT

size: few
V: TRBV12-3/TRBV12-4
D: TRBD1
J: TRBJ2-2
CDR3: CASSFSRQGAGELFF
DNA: TGTGCCAGCAGTTTCTCCCGCCAGGGGGCCGGGGAGCTGTTTTTT

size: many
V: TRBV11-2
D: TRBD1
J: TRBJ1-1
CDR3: CASSLWTGEAFF
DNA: TGTGCCAGCAGCCTTTGGACAGGGGAAGCTTTCTTT

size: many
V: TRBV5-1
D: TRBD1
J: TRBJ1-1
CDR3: CASSQQGRDTEAFF
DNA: TGCGCCAGCAGCCAACAGGGGCGAGACACTGAAGCTTTCTTT

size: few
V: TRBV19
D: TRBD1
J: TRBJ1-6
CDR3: CATEDRGRSSYNSPLHF
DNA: TGTGCCACCGAAGACAGGGGCCGGAGCTCCTATAATTCACCCCTCCACTTT

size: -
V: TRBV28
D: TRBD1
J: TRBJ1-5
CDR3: CASSLLTGENQPQHF
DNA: TGTGCCAGCAGTCTACTGACAGGGGAGAATCAGCCCCAGCATTTT

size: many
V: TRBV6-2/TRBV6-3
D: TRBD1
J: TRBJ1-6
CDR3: CASNRRGTGDSPLHF
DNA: TGTGCCAGCAACCGCAGGGGGACAGGGGATTCACCCCTCCACTTT

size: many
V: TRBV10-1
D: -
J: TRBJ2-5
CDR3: CASFPRETQYF
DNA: TGCGCCAGCTTCCCGCGGGAGACCCAGTACTTC

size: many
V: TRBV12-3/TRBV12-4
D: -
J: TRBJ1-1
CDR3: CASSFSGGGTEAFF
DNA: TGTGCCAGCAGTTTTTCCGGGGGCGGAACTGAAGCTTTCTTT